The 16 T cell receptor beta chains in this list originate from one sample, sequenced in a study of metastatic and nonmetastatic thyroid tumors. Not a single patient had been given any form of treatment at any point before undergoing thyroid surgery. TCRdb re-processed the PCR reads through MiXCR. This repertoire shows tens of thousands of clones, about 20% found once; its top ten account for 27%. The material sequenced was blood. These receptors were taken from a female donor with papillary thyroid cancer or a benign thyroid nodule (not recorded which). Some clones in this sample may be carry-over from other donors' samples.

This clone has a count of ten or more. The gene calls are TRBV7-9 and TRBJ1-1; 8 bases agree with TRBD1. Trimming removed 5 bases from V and 1 base from J; junction bases left unmatched: 3. Germline V gene data show CDR1 as SEHNR and CDR2 as FQNEAQ (reference sequence). This CDR3 is built from 14 residues. The CDR3 here is CASSLGQGNTEAFF. The DNA for the CDR3 is TGTGCCAGCAGCCTTGGACAGGGGAACACTGAAGCTTTCTTT.

This clone was observed many times. V is TRBV7-9 and J is TRBJ1-2, with a weak D call TRBD1 (6 bases). Germline CDR1 reads SEHNR; CDR2 reads FQNEAQ (reference sequence). Trimming left V 1 base short and J 8 bases short, with 14 bases between. The CDR3 loop spans 14 amino acids. The CDR3 DNA follows: TGTGCCAGCAGCTTAGTCCAGGGCGGGGGCGGCTACACCTTC. It codes for CASSLVQGGGGYTF.

This chain connects TRBV12-3 or TRBV12-4 to TRBJ2-2; no clear D gene. CDR3 length equals 13 residues. V lost 3 bases and J 1 base, leaving 3 bases between the germline ends. The CDR3 loop is CASSFGNTGELFF. CDR3 DNA sequence: TGTGCCAGCAGTTTTGGGAACACCGGGGAGCTGTTTTTT.

This clone was seen ten or more times. The rearrangement links TRBV19 to TRBJ2-1, with 7 nucleotides matching TRBD2. The CDR3 length is 16 residues. Trimming took 3 bases from V and 9 from J; bases not matched to a gene: 14. In germline, CDR1 is LNHDA, CDR2 SQIVND (reference sequence). The CDR3 here is CASSIRFSAGDLEQFF. The CDR3 DNA sequence: TGTGCCAGTAGTATCCGCTTTTCGGCGGGAGATCTTGAGCAGTTCTTC.

This clone occurred many times. A single base separates this from a much larger clone, so it may be a read error. The conserved closing phenylalanine or tryptophan is absent in this CDR3, likely reflecting a read error. Additional DNA sequences in this sample encode the identical CDR3. The rearrangement uses TRBV10-3 and TRBJ2-1, with 8 positions matching TRBD1. The CDR3 has 13 residues. The V segment lost 7 bases and the J segment 9 bases; nucleotides outside the gene matches: 8. CDR1 ENHRY and CDR2 SYGVKD come from the germline V gene. CDR3 bases: TGTGCCATCACCCGGACAGGGAGTGGTGAGCAGTTCCTC. Translating gives CAITRTGSGEQFL.

This clone was seen at least ten times. The chain recombines TRBV27 with TRBJ2-3; TRBD1 matches at 10 bases. Germline V CDR1 and CDR2: MNHEY, SMNVEV (reference sequence). After removal of 0 bases from V and 5 bases from J, the junction contained 8 bases not matched to a gene. The CDR3 runs to 17 residues. The CDR3 is CASSLSDDRGHRDTQYF. Here the CDR3 DNA reads TGTGCCAGCAGTTTATCAGATGACAGGGGGCATAGAGATACGCAGTATTTT.

This clone was observed once. The rearrangement links TRBV5-1 to TRBJ1-6; maybe TRBD1 (6 bases). The V gene lost 0 bases and the J gene lost 8 bases, with 12 bases spanning the gap. The CDR3 length is 15 residues. Germline CDR1 and CDR2: SGHRS and YFSETQ. The CDR3 DNA sequence: TGCGCCAGCAGCTTGGGTTCACAGGGAGATTCACCCCTCCACTTT. Amino acid sequence: CASSLGSQGDSPLHF.

As to this clone: At one of its ends the junction is not consistent with the germline gene, which may arise from a read error. The chain uses TRBV9 and TRBJ1-5; D remains ambiguous. CDR3 length: 15 residues. CDR1 and CDR2 from the germline V gene are SGDLS and YYNGEE. In DNA form, the CDR3 reads TGTGCCAGCACCCCCCGGGGTACGGCCAATCATCCCCAGCATTTT. Translated: CASTPRGTANHPQHF. Looking up the rest from reference TRBV9 and TRBJ1-5 gives the full variable domain: DSGVTQTPKHLITATGQRVTLRCSPRSGDLSVYWYQQSLDQGLQFLIQYYNGEERAKGNILERFSAQQFPDLHSELNLSSLELGDSALYFCASTPRGTANHPQHFGDGTRLSIL.

At least ten counts were recorded for this clone. The V and J genes are TRBV5-6 and TRBJ2-1; the match to TRBD2 covers 13 bases. Germline assignment: CDR1 SGHDT and CDR2 YYEEEE. This CDR3 contains 15 residues. V lost 4 bases, J lost 7 bases, and 5 bases stayed unmatched. The CDR3 coding sequence is TGTGCCAGCAGCGAACTAGCGGGGGGGACGAATGAGCAGTTCTTC. Translating it yields CASSELAGGTNEQFF.

This clone has a handful of counts. A much more abundant neighbour one base away suggests this may be a read error. The chain couples TRBV7-9 to TRBJ2-7; tentatively, D is TRBD1 (6 bases). CDR3 length equals 14 residues. V gave up 2 bases and J gave up 9 bases, with 17 bases separating them. Germline-derived CDR1 and CDR2 are SEHNR and FQNEAQ (reference sequence). The CDR3 DNA is TGTGCCAGCAGCTTAAATTGGGGCCAGGGGTCGCAGTACTTC. Translation: CASSLNWGQGSQYF.

At least ten counts were recorded for this clone. This chain connects TRBV7-2 to TRBJ2-5; unclear D gene. Germline lookup yields CDR1 SGHTA and CDR2 FQGNSA. This CDR3 has 13 residues. The germline V and J ends were trimmed by 2 bases and 3 bases, with 7 bases remaining between them. The CDR3 reads CASSLSTEETQYF. CDR3 nucleotides: TGTGCCAGCAGCTTATCGACTGAAGAGACCCAGTACTTC.

This clone has ten or more counts. V usage is TRBV27 and J usage is TRBJ2-1, with D possibly matching TRBD2 (5 bases). The CDR3 is made up of 13 amino acids. The V and J ends lost 4 bases and 5 bases respectively, with 9 bases between them. The germline gives CDR1 MNHEY, CDR2 SMNVEV (reference sequence). This chain's CDR3 is CASSWLANNEQFF. CDR3 coding DNA: TGTGCCAGCAGTTGGCTAGCCAACAATGAGCAGTTCTTC.

This clone is termed medium-sized. The CDR3 nucleotides are TGTGCCAGCAGCGTGTTGAGTGAGCAGTACTTC. It codes for CASSVLSEQYF. This sequence joins TRBV7-9 and TRBJ2-7; D call uncertain. Germline V lookup: CDR1 SEHNR, CDR2 FQNEAQ (reference sequence). CDR3 length equals 11 residues. Trimming removed 5 bases at V and 7 bases at J, with 9 bases between.

The table lists this clone with many counts. The chain has TRBV29-1 and TRBJ2-7, with D tentatively TRBD1 (6 bases). CDR1 and CDR2 from the germline V gene are SQVTM and ANQGSEA. With 6 bases removed from V and 1 base from J, the gap between germline ends came to 16 bases. The CDR3 contains 14 residues. The CDR3 loop reads CSVSPGVGSYEQYF. The CDR3 DNA is TGCAGCGTCTCTCCAGGGGTAGGGTCCTACGAGCAGTACTTC.

About this clone: This may be a read error: a much more frequent sequence differs by one nucleotide. This rearrangement joins TRBV3-1 to TRBJ2-2, with D perhaps matching TRBD2 (5 bases). The CDR3 runs to 14 residues. From germline, CDR1 is LGHDT and CDR2 YNNKEL (reference sequence). CDR3 bases: TGTGCCAGCGGCCAAGAGGGCAACACCGGGGAGCTGTTTTTT. As protein: CASGQEGNTGELFF.

Many counts were recorded for this clone. The chain recombines TRBV7-8 with TRBJ2-7, with D possibly being TRBD1 (6 bases). CDR1 is SGHVS, CDR2 FQNEAQ, per germline. This CDR3 is 13 amino acids long. With 5 bases removed from V and 2 bases from J, the gap between germline ends came to 10 bases. As DNA, the CDR3 is TGTGCCAGCAGCCTGGCAGGGGCCTACGAGCAGTACTTC. This sequence encodes CASSLAGAYEQYF.